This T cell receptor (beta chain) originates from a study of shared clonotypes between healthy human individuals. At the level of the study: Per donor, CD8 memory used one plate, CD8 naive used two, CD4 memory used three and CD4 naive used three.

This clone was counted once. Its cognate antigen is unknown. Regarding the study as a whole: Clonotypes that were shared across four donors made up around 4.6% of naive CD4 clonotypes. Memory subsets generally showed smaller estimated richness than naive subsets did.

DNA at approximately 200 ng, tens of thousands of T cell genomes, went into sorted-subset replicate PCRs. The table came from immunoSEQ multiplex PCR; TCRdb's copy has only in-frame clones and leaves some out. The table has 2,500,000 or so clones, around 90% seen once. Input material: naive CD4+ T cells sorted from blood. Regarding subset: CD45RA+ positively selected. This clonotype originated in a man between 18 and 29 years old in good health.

CDR3 region: CASRPRGASQDTQYF. The CDR3 bases are TGTGCCAGCAGGCCGCGGGGGGCGAGTCAAGATACGCAGTATTTT. The V gene is TRBV25-1, the J gene TRBJ2-3; 8 nucleotides agree with TRBD2. CDR1 and CDR2 (germline): MGHDK, SYGVNS. CDR3 length: 15 amino acids. V lost 6 bases, J lost 5 bases, and 10 bases stayed unmatched.